These 26 T cell receptor beta chains came from one sample sequenced in a study of blood T cell repertoires in COVID-19. Some clones are missing from TCRdb's copy, which holds only in-frame ones; the method was immunoSEQ multiplex PCR. The table records 60,000 or so clones, about 73% of them present only once. The sample was peripheral blood. These receptors came from a woman of 80 years or more with acute or convalescent COVID-19.

J is TRBJ1-2 and V is TRBV9; maybe TRBD1 (6 bases). Germline CDR1 and CDR2: SGDLS and YYNGEE. The CDR3 extends over 15 amino acids. Trimming shortened V by 3 bases and J by 7 bases, and 19 bases separated the two germline ends. CDR3 DNA: TGTGCCAGCAGCGCTCTGTCGGGACAAACGTTTGGCTACACCTTC. Translating it yields CASSALSGQTFGYTF.

The CDR3 region is CSATPGGGVSYEQYF. The DNA for the CDR3 is TGCAGCGCTACCCCCGGCGGCGGTGTCTCCTACGAGCAGTACTTC. The V call is TRBV29-1, the J call TRBJ2-7; D uncertain. With 7 bases removed from V and 0 bases from J, the gap between germline ends came to 19 bases. The CDR3 runs to 15 residues. In germline, CDR1 is SQVTM, CDR2 ANQGSEA.

V usage is TRBV24-1 and J usage is TRBJ2-5, with 9 positions matching TRBD2. Germline loops: CDR1 KGHDR, CDR2 SFDVKD. Trimming at V came to 3 bases and at J to 5 bases, leaving 9 bases not matched to a gene. This CDR3 spans 16 amino acids. CDR3 loop: CATSDLGAGGQETQYF. The CDR3 nucleotides are TGTGCCACCAGTGATCTGGGGGCGGGAGGGCAGGAGACCCAGTACTTC.

There are a few counts of this clone. V usage is TRBV18 and J usage is TRBJ2-2, with 8 bases fitting TRBD1. Germline CDR1 is KGHSH and CDR2 is LQKENI. This CDR3 region has 15 residues. V shed 4 bases, J shed 2 bases, and the junction held 3 bases outside the gene matches. This CDR3 is CASSQGQVNTGELFF. The CDR3 nucleotides read TGTGCCAGCTCACAGGGACAGGTTAACACCGGGGAGCTGTTTTTT.

This clone has at least ten counts. The CDR3 DNA follows: TGTGCCAGCAGTTTATCGGGCAGGGCGAATCAGCCCCAGCATTTT. This sequence encodes CASSLSGRANQPQHF. The genes are TRBV28 and TRBJ1-5; a possible D gene is TRBD1 (5 bases). V was clipped by 1 base and J by 4 bases, with 11 bases between them. Germline assignment: CDR1 MDHEN and CDR2 SYDVKM. The CDR3 sequence is 15 residues long.

This clone was counted only a few times. The chain links TRBV9 to TRBJ1-1; the D is unclear. The CDR3 has 14 residues. The ends were cut back, 0 bases at V and 4 bases at J, with 10 bases in the middle. Germline V gene lookup returns CDR1 SGDLS and CDR2 YYNGEE. The CDR3 coding sequence is TGTGCCAGCAGCGTAGTTCCCGGGATCACTGAAGCTTTCTTT. The encoded protein is CASSVVPGITEAFF.

The V and J genes are TRBV29-1 and TRBJ1-1, with D perhaps TRBD1 (5 bases). The CDR3 is 14 amino acids. Per the germline V gene, CDR1 is SQVTM and CDR2 is ANQGSEA. V was trimmed by 5 bases and J by 3 bases, leaving 16 bases between them. Written as DNA, the CDR3 is TGCAGCGTTTTAAAAAATTGGGGGGACACTGAAGCTTTCTTT. This gives the protein CSVLKNWGDTEAFF. Using reference TRBV29-1 and TRBJ1-1 for the parts outside the CDR3, the full variable domain is SAVISQKPSRDICQRGTSLTIQCQVDSQVTMMFWYRQQPGQSLTLIATANQGSEATYESGFVIDKFPISRPNLTFSTLTVSNMSPEDSSIYLCSVLKNWGDTEAFFGQGTRLTVV.

This clone was detected many times. J is TRBJ2-5 and V is TRBV7-9, with a weak D call TRBD1 (5 bases). From germline, CDR1 is SEHNR and CDR2 FQNEAQ (reference sequence). The CDR3 covers 15 residues. Trimming shortened V by 3 bases and J by 5 bases, and 16 bases separated the two germline ends. CDR3 bases: TGTGCCAGCAGCTTTGGGGCAACTCGGGCGGAGACCCAGTACTTC. Its protein is CASSFGATRAETQYF.

The rearrangement uses TRBV28 and TRBJ1-2; 8 nucleotides align to TRBD1. Trimming took 11 bases from V and 9 from J; bases not matched to a gene: 11. The germline CDR1 and CDR2 sequences are MDHEN and SYDVKM. The CDR3 totals 12 residues. Here the CDR3 DNA reads TGTGCCGGACAGGGAGGGGGGTATAGCTACACCTTC. Protein sequence: CAGQGGGYSYTF.

This clone has at least ten counts. This chain links TRBV4-3 with TRBJ1-1; TRBD1 might be the D (5 bases). The V and J ends lost 4 bases and 0 bases respectively, with 12 bases between them. The length of the CDR3 is 15 residues. Germline CDR1 reads LGHNA; CDR2 reads YSLEER. The CDR3 sequence: CASSPGWRVNTEAFF. CDR3 in DNA: TGCGCCAGCAGCCCAGGGTGGAGAGTGAACACTGAAGCTTTCTTT.

The V gene is TRBV11-2, the J gene TRBJ1-2; a weak D match, TRBD1 (5 bases). This CDR3 region has 16 residues. V lost 3 bases and J 8 bases, leaving 22 bases between the germline ends. Per germline, CDR1 SGHAT and CDR2 FQNNGV. CDR3 amino acids: CASSFAYRSPISGYTF. The DNA for the CDR3 is TGTGCCAGCAGCTTCGCATACAGGAGCCCTATATCCGGCTACACCTTC.

The chain uses TRBV7-9 and TRBJ2-1; 12 positions agree with TRBD2. V shed 2 bases, J shed 7 bases, and the junction held 0 bases outside the gene matches. CDR3 length: 14 amino acids. In germline, CDR1 is SEHNR, CDR2 FQNEAQ (reference sequence). The CDR3 sequence: CASSLLAGGNEQFF. DNA of the CDR3: TGTGCCAGCAGCTTACTAGCGGGAGGGAATGAGCAGTTCTTC.

V usage is TRBV7-2 and J usage is TRBJ2-5; tentative D call: TRBD1 (5 bases). Trimming removed 1 base from V and 2 bases from J, with 11 bases in between. Germline CDR1 and CDR2: SGHTA and FQGNSA. This CDR3 comprises 15 residues. CDR3 region: CASSLGWAGQETQYF. Written as DNA, the CDR3 is TGTGCCAGCAGCTTAGGGTGGGCAGGGCAAGAGACCCAGTACTTC.

This clone was seen a few times. The chain employs TRBV6-2 or TRBV6-3 and TRBJ1-5, with 8 bases aligning to TRBD1. The CDR3 totals 15 residues. Trimming removed 3 bases from V and 6 bases from J; junction bases left unmatched: 7. CDR1 is MNHEY and CDR2 is SVGEGT in the germline V gene. CDR3 sequence: CASSYSGQGAQPQHF. The CDR3, as DNA: TGTGCCAGCAGTTATTCCGGGCAGGGGGCTCAGCCCCAGCATTTT.

CDR3 DNA sequence: TGTGCCAGCAGCTTCGGGAGGGGTTATGAGCAGTTCTTC. Translated: CASSFGRGYEQFF. The chain is built from TRBV7-2 and TRBJ2-1, with 8 positions matching TRBD2. Looked up from germline, CDR1 is SGHTA and CDR2 is FQGNSA. The J segment lost 8 bases and the V segment lost 3 bases, leaving 3 bases of the junction unmatched. There are 13 residues in the CDR3.

A few counts support this clone. J is TRBJ1-1 and V is TRBV5-1; TRBD1 matches 7 bases. Germline V gene sequence: CDR1 SGHRS, CDR2 YFSETQ. J gave up 3 bases and V 3 bases, and 5 bases lay outside the gene matches. The CDR3 has 14 amino acids. The CDR3 DNA reads TGCGCCAGCAGCTACGGACAGGCGGACACTGAAGCTTTCTTT. It encodes CASSYGQADTEAFF.

The chain uses TRBV5-4 and TRBJ2-3, with 10 bases fitting TRBD2. In germline, CDR1 is SGHNT, CDR2 YYREEE (reference sequence). This CDR3 contains 13 residues. V lost 1 base, J lost 10 bases, and 3 bases stayed unmatched. CDR3 amino acids: CASSLSGRVAQYF. In nucleotides, the CDR3 is TGTGCCAGCAGCTTGAGCGGGAGGGTCGCGCAGTATTTT. The variable domain in full, completed from reference TRBV5-4 and TRBJ2-3, reads ETGVTQSPTHLIKTRGQQVTLRCSSQSGHNTVSWYQQALGQGPQFIFQYYREEENGRGNFPPRFSGLQFPNYSSELNVNALELDDSALYLCASSLSGRVAQYFGPGTRLTVL.

This clone was observed at least ten times. CDR3 sequence reads: CASPRDNQGGYTF. CDR3 DNA sequence: TGTGCCAGCCCCCGGGACAATCAAGGAGGCTACACCTTC. V and J are TRBV25-1 and TRBJ1-2; a weak D match, TRBD1 (6 bases). The CDR3 sequence is 13 residues long. Germline V gene data show CDR1 as MGHDK and CDR2 as SYGVNS. The V gene lost 8 bases and the J gene lost 8 bases, with 18 bases spanning the gap.

This chain joins TRBV7-9 and TRBJ2-7; 7 bases line up with TRBD1. The germline CDR1 and CDR2 sequences are SEHNR and FQNEAQ (reference sequence). V dropped 5 bases and J dropped 9; count of bases not matched to a gene: 4. CDR3 size: 11 residues. DNA for the CDR3: TGTGCCAGCAGCACCGGGACAGCGCAGTACTTC. This codes for CASSTGTAQYF.

This chain's CDR3 is CASSTRRRPRDEQYF. CDR3 bases: TGTGCCAGCAGTACCAGGCGGCGCCCCAGGGACGAGCAGTACTTC. The chain has TRBV28 and TRBJ2-7, with D perhaps matching TRBD1 (5 bases). The CDR3 has 15 residues. Trimming shortened V by 5 bases and J by 5 bases, and 19 bases separated the two germline ends. CDR1 is MDHEN, CDR2 SYDVKM, per germline.

The V and J genes are TRBV7-8 and TRBJ2-5; the D gene is possibly TRBD1 (5 bases). The CDR3 totals 14 residues. The ends were cut back, 1 base at V and 5 bases at J, with 11 bases in the middle. CDR1 is SGHVS and CDR2 is FQNEAQ in the germline V gene. The CDR3: CASSLVGLGETQYF. The CDR3 DNA follows: TGTGCCAGCAGCTTAGTGGGGCTCGGGGAGACCCAGTACTTC.

The chain has TRBV28 and TRBJ2-7; TRBD2 is a possible D gene (6 bases). The CDR3 totals 13 residues. V shed 6 bases and J shed 3 bases, with 12 bases lying between them. Germline-derived CDR1 and CDR2 are MDHEN and SYDVKM. CDR3 residues: CASSRVAVYEQYF. In nucleotides, the CDR3 is TGTGCCAGCAGCCGTGTAGCGGTCTACGAGCAGTACTTC.

This chain connects TRBV14 to TRBJ1-5; the D gene is possibly TRBD1 (5 bases). Trimming pared 1 base from V and 0 bases from J, leaving 19 bases between. Germline CDR1 SGHDN, CDR2 FVKESK. The CDR3 is 19 amino acids. CDR3 residues: CASSQAPYRTLYSNQPQHF. The CDR3 coding sequence is TGTGCCAGCAGCCAAGCTCCCTATAGGACACTTTATAGCAATCAGCCCCAGCATTTT.

This chain connects TRBV19 to TRBJ2-1; D remains ambiguous. CDR3 size: 12 residues. Germline CDR1 reads LNHDA; CDR2 reads SQIVND (reference sequence). Trimming shortened V by 5 bases and J by 9 bases, and 11 bases separated the two germline ends. DNA for the CDR3: TGTGCCAGTAGTCCCAGGCCGCCTGAGCAGTTCTTC. Translating gives CASSPRPPEQFF.

This clone was counted a single time. The chain is built from TRBV5-1 and TRBJ1-1; 8 nucleotides align to TRBD1. With 3 bases clipped from V and 6 bases from J, the junction kept 10 bases outside the gene matches. The CDR3 spans 15 residues. Per the germline V gene, CDR1 is SGHRS and CDR2 is YFSETQ. Written as DNA, the CDR3 is TGCGCCAGCAGCTGGGTGACAGGGGATGCCGCTGAAGCTTTCTTT. As protein: CASSWVTGDAAEAFF.

In DNA form, the CDR3 reads TGTGCCACCAGTGACGGGATCTCCTACGAGCAGTACTTC. It codes for CATSDGISYEQYF. The rearrangement links TRBV24-1 to TRBJ2-7; a weak D match, TRBD2 (5 bases). Per germline, CDR1 KGHDR and CDR2 SFDVKD. With 4 bases removed from V and 0 bases from J, the gap between germline ends came to 6 bases. The CDR3 has 13 residues.